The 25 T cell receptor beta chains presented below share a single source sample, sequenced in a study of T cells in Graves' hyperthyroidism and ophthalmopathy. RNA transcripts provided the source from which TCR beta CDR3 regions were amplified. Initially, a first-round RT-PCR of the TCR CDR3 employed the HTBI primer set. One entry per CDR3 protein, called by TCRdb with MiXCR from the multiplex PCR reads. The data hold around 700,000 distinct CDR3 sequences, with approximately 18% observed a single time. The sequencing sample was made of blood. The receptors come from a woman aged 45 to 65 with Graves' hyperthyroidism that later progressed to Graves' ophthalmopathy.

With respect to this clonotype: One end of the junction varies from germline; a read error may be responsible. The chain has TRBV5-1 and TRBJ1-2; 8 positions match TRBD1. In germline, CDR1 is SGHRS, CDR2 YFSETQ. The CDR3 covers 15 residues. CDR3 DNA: TGTGCCAGCAGCTGGGGGACAGGACCAAACTATGGCTACACCTTC. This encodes CASSWGTGPNYGYTF.

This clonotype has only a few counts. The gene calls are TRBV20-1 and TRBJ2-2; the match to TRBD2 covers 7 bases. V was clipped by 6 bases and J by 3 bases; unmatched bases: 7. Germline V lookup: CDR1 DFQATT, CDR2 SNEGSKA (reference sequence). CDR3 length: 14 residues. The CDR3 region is CSAGGTPHTGELFF. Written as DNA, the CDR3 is TGCAGTGCGGGAGGGACTCCCCACACCGGGGAGCTGTTTTTT.

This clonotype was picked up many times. The CDR3 DNA reads as TGTGCCAGCAGCAGAGATGGGACAGGGGGAACTGAAGCTTTCTTT. It specifies CASSRDGTGGTEAFF. The rearrangement uses TRBV3-1 and TRBJ1-1, with 11 bases aligning to TRBD1. Germline V gene lookup returns CDR1 LGHDT and CDR2 YNNKEL (reference sequence). After removal of 5 bases from V and 5 bases from J, the junction contained 7 bases not matched to a gene. The CDR3 loop spans 15 amino acids.

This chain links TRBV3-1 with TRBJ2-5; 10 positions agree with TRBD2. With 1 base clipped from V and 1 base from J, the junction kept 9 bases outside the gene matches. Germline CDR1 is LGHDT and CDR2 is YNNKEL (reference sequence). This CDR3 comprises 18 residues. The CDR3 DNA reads TGTGCCAGCAGCCAAGTAGCGGGGGGACACGAATTCCAAGAGACCCAGTACTTC. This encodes CASSQVAGGHEFQETQYF.

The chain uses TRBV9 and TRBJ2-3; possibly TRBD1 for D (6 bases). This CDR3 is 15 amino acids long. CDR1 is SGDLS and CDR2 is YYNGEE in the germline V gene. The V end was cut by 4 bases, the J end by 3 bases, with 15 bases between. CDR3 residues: CASSPEGVGTDTQYF. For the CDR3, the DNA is TGTGCCAGCAGCCCCGAGGGGGTGGGGACAGATACGCAGTATTTT.

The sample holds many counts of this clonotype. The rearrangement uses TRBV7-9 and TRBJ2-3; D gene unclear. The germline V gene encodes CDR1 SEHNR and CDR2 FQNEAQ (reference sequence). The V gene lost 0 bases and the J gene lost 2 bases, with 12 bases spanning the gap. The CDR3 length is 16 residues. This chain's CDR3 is CASSLAIIGNTDTQYF. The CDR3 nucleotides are TGTGCCAGCAGCTTAGCGATAATTGGAAACACAGATACGCAGTATTTT.

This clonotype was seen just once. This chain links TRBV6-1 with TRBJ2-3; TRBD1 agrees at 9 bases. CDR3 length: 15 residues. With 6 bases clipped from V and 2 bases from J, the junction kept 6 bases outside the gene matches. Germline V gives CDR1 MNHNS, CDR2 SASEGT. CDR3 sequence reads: CASSGQGLATDTQYF. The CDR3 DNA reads TGTGCCAGCAGCGGACAGGGGTTGGCCACAGATACGCAGTATTTT.

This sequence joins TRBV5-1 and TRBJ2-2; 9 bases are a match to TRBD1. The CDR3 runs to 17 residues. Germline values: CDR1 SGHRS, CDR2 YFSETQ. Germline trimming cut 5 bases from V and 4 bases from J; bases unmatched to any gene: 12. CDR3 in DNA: TGCGCCAGCAGGACAACCCCGGACAGGGGATTCACCGGGGAGCTGTTTTTT. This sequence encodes CASRTTPDRGFTGELFF.

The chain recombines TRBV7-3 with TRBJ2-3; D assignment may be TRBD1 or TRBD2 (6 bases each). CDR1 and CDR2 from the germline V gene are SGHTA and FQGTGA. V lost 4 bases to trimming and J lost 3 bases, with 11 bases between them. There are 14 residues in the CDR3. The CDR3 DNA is TGTGCCAGCAGCTCCCTAGGGGGGACAGATACGCAGTATTTT. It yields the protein CASSSLGGTDTQYF.

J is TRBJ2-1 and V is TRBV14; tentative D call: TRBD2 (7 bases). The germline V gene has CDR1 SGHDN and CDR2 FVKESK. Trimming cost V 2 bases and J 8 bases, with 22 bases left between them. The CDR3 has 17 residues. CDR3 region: CASSQRGGGAKFDEQFF. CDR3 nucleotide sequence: TGTGCCAGCAGCCAACGTGGGGGGGGGGCCAAGTTCGATGAGCAGTTCTTC.

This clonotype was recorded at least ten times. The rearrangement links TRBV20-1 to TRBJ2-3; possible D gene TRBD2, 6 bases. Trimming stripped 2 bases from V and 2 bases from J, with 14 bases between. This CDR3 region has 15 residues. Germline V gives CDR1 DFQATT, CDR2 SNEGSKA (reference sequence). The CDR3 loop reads CSARSTSLNTDTQYF. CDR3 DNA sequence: TGCAGTGCTAGATCCACTAGCTTAAACACAGATACGCAGTATTTT.

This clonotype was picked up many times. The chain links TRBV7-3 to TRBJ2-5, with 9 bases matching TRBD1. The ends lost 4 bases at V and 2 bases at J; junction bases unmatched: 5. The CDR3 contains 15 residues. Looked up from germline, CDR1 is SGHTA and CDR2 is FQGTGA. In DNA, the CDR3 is TGTGCCAGCAGCTCAGGGACAGGGTGGCAAGAGACCCAGTACTTC. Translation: CASSSGTGWQETQYF.

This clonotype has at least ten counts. This CDR3 is CASSLGDRDQPQHF. The CDR3 nucleotides are TGCGCCAGCAGCTTGGGGGACAGGGATCAGCCCCAGCATTTT. The chain is built from TRBV5-1 and TRBJ1-5; 9 positions agree with TRBD1. Germline CDR1 reads SGHRS; CDR2 reads YFSETQ. The CDR3 loop spans 14 amino acids. V shed 0 bases and J 5 bases; nucleotides not matched to a gene: 0. Supplemented by reference TRBV5-1 and TRBJ1-5, the full variable domain reads KAGVTQTPRYLIKTRGQQVTLSCSPISGHRSVSWYQQTPGQGLQFLFEYFSETQRNKGNFPGRFSGRQFSNSRSEMNVSTLELGDSALYLCASSLGDRDQPQHFGDGTRLSIL.

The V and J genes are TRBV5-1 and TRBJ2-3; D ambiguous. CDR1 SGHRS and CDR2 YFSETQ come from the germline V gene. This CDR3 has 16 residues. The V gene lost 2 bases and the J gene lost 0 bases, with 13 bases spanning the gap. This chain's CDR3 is CASSFLASSSTDTQYF. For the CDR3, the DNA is TGCGCCAGCAGCTTCCTGGCTTCCTCTAGCACAGATACGCAGTATTTT.

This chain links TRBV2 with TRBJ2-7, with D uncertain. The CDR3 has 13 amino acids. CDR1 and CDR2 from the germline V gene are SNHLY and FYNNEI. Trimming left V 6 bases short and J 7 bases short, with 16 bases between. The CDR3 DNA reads TGTGCCAGCAGGCCGGGCCCCGCGTCTGAGCAGTACTTC. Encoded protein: CASRPGPASEQYF.

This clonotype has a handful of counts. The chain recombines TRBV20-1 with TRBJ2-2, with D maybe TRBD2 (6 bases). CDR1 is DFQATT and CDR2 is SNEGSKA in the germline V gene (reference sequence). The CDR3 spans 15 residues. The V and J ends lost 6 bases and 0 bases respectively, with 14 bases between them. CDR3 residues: CSAQTGEANTGELFF. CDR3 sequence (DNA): TGCAGTGCCCAGACGGGGGAGGCGAACACCGGGGAGCTGTTTTTT.

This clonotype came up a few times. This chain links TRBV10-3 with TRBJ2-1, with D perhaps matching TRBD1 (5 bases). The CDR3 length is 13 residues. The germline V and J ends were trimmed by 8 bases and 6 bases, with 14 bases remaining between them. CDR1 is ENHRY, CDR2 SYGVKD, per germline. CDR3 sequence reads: CAIEPDNANEQFF. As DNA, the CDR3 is TGTGCCATCGAACCGGACAATGCCAATGAGCAGTTCTTC.

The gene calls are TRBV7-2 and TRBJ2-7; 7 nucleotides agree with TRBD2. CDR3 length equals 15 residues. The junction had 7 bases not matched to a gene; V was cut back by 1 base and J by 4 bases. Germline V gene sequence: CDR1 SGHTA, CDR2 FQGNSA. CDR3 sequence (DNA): TGTGCCAGCAGCTTAGGTGGCGGGGAGGGTTACGAGCAGTACTTC. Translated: CASSLGGGEGYEQYF.

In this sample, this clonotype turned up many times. CDR3 in DNA: TGTGCCAGCCAACGGGGGGTGAACACTGAAGCTTTCTTT. Protein sequence: CASQRGVNTEAFF. The chain carries TRBV27 and TRBJ1-1; perhaps TRBD1 as D (5 bases). The V end was cut by 8 bases, the J end by 0 bases, with 10 bases between. The germline V gene encodes CDR1 MNHEY and CDR2 SMNVEV (reference sequence). CDR3 size: 13 residues.

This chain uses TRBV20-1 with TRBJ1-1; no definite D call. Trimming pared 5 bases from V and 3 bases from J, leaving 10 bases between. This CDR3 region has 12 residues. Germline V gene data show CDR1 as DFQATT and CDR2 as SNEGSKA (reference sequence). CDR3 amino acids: CSAPQRDTEAFF. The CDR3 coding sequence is TGCAGTGCTCCACAGCGCGACACTGAAGCTTTCTTT.

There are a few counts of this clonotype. The CDR3 sequence is CASSDPGQGTGYTF. CDR3 in DNA: TGTGCCAGCAGTGATCCGGGACAGGGCACTGGCTACACCTTC. The V and J genes are TRBV27 and TRBJ1-2; TRBD1 agrees at 9 bases. Germline trimming cut 5 bases from V and 7 bases from J; bases unmatched to any gene: 8. The CDR3 consists of 14 residues. Germline values: CDR1 MNHEY, CDR2 SMNVEV (reference sequence).

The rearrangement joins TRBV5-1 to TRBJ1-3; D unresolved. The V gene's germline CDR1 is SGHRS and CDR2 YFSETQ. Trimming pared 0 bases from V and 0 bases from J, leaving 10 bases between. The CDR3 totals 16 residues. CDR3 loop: CASSLGGFDSGNTIYF. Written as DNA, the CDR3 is TGCGCCAGCAGCTTGGGCGGGTTTGACTCTGGAAACACCATATATTTT.

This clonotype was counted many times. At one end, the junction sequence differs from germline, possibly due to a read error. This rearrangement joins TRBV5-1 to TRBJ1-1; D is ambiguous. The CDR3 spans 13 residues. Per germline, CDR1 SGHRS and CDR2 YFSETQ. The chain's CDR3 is CASSFQMNTEAFF. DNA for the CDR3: TGTGCCAGCAGTTTCCAGATGAACACTGAAGCTTTCTTT.

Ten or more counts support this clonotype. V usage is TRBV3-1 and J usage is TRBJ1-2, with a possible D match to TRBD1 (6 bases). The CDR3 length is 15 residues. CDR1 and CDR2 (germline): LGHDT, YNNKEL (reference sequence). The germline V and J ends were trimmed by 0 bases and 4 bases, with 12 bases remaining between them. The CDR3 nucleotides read TGTGCCAGCAGCCAAGATAGGACAGCTATCTATGGCTACACCTTC. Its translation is CASSQDRTAIYGYTF.

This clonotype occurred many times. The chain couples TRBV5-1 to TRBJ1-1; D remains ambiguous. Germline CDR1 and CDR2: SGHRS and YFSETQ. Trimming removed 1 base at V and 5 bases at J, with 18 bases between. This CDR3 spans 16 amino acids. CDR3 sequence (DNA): TGCGCCAGCAGCTTGATCTGGGAAGGTGGAGATACTGAAGCTTTCTTT. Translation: CASSLIWEGGDTEAFF.